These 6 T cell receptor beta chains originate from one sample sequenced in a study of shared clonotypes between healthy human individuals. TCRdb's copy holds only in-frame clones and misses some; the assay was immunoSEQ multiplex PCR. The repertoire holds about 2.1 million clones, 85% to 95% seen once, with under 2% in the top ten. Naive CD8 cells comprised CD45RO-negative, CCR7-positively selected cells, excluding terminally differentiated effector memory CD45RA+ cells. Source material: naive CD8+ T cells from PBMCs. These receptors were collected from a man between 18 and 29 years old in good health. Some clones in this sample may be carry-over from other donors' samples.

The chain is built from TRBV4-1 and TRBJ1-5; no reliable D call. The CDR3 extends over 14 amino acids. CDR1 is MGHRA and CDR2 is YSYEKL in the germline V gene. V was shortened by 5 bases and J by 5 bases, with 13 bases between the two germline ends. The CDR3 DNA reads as TGCGCCAGCAGCGTCCACTCCTCCGATCAGCCCCAGCATTTT. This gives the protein CASSVHSSDQPQHF.

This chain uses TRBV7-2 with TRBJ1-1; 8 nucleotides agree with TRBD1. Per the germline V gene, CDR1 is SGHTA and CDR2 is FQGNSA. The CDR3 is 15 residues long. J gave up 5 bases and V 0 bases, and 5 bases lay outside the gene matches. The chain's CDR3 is CASSLAGTGGTEAFF. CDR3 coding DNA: TGTGCCAGCAGCTTAGCGGGGACAGGAGGTACTGAAGCTTTCTTT.

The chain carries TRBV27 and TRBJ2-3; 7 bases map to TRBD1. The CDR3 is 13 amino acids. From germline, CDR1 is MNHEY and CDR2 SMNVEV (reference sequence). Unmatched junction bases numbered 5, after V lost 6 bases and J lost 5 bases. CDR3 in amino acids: CASRKQGLDTQYF. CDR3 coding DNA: TGTGCCAGCAGGAAACAGGGGCTAGATACGCAGTATTTT.

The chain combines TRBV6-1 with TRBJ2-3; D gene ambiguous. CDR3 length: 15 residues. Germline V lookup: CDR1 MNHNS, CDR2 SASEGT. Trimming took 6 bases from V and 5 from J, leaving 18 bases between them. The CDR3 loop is CASSQILPPGDTQYF. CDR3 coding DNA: TGTGCCAGCAGCCAAATACTACCCCCGGGAGATACGCAGTATTTT.

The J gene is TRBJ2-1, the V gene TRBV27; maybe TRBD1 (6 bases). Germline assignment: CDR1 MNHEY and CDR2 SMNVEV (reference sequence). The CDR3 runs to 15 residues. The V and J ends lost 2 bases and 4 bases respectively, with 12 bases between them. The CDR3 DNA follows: TGTGCCAGCAGTTTAAGTGGGACATTGTACAATGAGCAGTTCTTC. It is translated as CASSLSGTLYNEQFF.

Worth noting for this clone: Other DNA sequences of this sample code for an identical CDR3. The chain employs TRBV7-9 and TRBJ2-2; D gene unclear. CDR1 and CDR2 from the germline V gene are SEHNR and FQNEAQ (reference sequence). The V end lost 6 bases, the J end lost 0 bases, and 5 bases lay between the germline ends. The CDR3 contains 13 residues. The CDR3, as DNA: TGTGCCAGCAGTGGGGCGAACACCGGGGAGCTGTTTTTT. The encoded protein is CASSGANTGELFF.